This TCR beta chain was sequenced during a study of cytomegalovirus exposure and HLA in healthy donors. Overall study findings and caveats: A reported reduction in N-insertions relative to the roughly 670-donor mean was seen in an Asian-associated ancestry cluster in a later analysis. The authors excluded some V segments, including TRBV6-2 and TRBV6-3, as indistinguishable. Investigators reported about 160 TCR beta chains as tied to cytomegalovirus.

The ends lost 2 bases at V and 1 base at J; junction bases unmatched: 9. Germline loops: CDR1 ENHRY, CDR2 SYGVKD. There are 17 residues in the CDR3. 13 Jbeta primers and 60 Vbeta primers were used for the PCR. This table comes from immunoSEQ multiplex PCR, and its TCRdb copy is limited to in-frame clones, with some not included. There are about 120,000 clones in the sample; 80% occur only once, and approximately 8.8% lies in the top ten. To note about this clone: What it recognizes is unknown.

The sequence was collected from a female donor in good health and CMV-seropositive. The J gene is TRBJ2-3, the V gene TRBV10-3; 7 nucleotides align to TRBD2. Sample: PBMCs. The CDR3: CAISEGQLARGTDTQYF. The CDR3 DNA sequence: TGTGCCATCAGTGAGGGACAACTAGCGCGCGGCACAGATACGCAGTATTTT.